This T cell receptor beta chain was observed in a study of sequential checkpoint blockade in melanoma. Overall study context: Randomization was 1:1 between first-line nivolumab→ipilimumab and ipilimumab→nivolumab. Maintenance nivolumab came after either treatment sequence.

The CDR3 runs 13 residues. Germline V gene lookup returns CDR1 MNHEY and CDR2 SMNVEV (reference sequence). Trimming cost V 6 bases and J 5 bases; bases outside gene matches: 3. Treatment in this sample: randomized to nivolumab then ipilimumab (arm A) or the reverse (arm B). Patients had received no earlier DNA-damaging chemotherapy. Live CD3+CD8+ CD19− CD56− cells were sorted from PBMCs. Produced via immunoSEQ multiplex PCR; TCRdb's table is partial and in-frame only. The table shows 20,000 to 25,000 clones, with around 82% occurring only once. The sequence was obtained from a human donor with melanoma. The specimen was CD8+ T cells sorted from blood (inferred from file names), collected from a patient given nivolumab and ipilimumab in sequence. This chain joins TRBV27 and TRBJ2-5; the match to TRBD2 covers 10 bases. The CDR3 sequence is CASRGLAQETQYF. As DNA, the CDR3 is TGTGCCAGCAGGGGACTAGCGCAGGAGACCCAGTACTTC.